Below, 31 T cell receptor beta chains from the same sample are listed, as sequenced in a study of graft-versus-host responses after intestinal transplantation. Libraries were prepared by immunoSEQ multiplex PCR; TCRdb keeps only in-frame clonotypes and omits some of them. The table lists 35,000 to 45,000 clones, approximately 96% of them singletons, with about 0.55% in the top ten. Their recognized antigens are unknown. The material sequenced was unstimulated CD8+ T cells sorted from spleen or lymph node cells, taken before transplant. Source of these receptors: a human donor who was the organ donor for an intestinal transplant.

The CDR3 coding sequence is TGTGCCAGCAGCTTGTGGGTGTACACCGGGGAGCTGTTTTTT. This gives the protein CASSLWVYTGELFF. J is TRBJ2-2 and V is TRBV7-8; D remains ambiguous. V lost 3 bases, J lost 3 bases, and 8 bases lay in between. From germline, CDR1 is SGHVS and CDR2 FQNEAQ. The CDR3 is made up of 14 amino acids.

This clone was counted only a few times. CDR3 nucleotides: TGTGCCAGTTCGGCAAGCCGGGACTCGACCTACGAGCAGTACTTC. This encodes CASSASRDSTYEQYF. This sequence joins TRBV19 and TRBJ2-7; a possible D gene is TRBD2 (6 bases). Germline V gives CDR1 LNHDA, CDR2 SQIVND (reference sequence). The CDR3 extends over 15 amino acids. Deletions cut 8 bases from V and 2 bases from J, with 19 bases between.

The V and J genes are TRBV5-4 and TRBJ2-3; D remains unclear. The CDR3 has 14 amino acids. V gave up 4 bases and J gave up 3 bases, with 12 bases separating them. Germline loops: CDR1 SGHNT, CDR2 YYREEE (reference sequence). DNA of the CDR3: TGTGCCAGCAGCCCCACTTTCCGAACAGATACGCAGTATTTT. Its translation is CASSPTFRTDTQYF. Using reference TRBV5-4 and TRBJ2-3 for the parts outside the CDR3, the full variable domain is ETGVTQSPTHLIKTRGQQVTLRCSSQSGHNTVSWYQQALGQGPQFIFQYYREEENGRGNFPPRFSGLQFPNYSSELNVNALELDDSALYLCASSPTFRTDTQYFGPGTRLTVL.

J is TRBJ1-1 and V is TRBV27; D uncertain. Between the trimmed V and J ends, which lost 5 bases and 0 bases, there was a span of 7 bases. The germline V gene has CDR1 MNHEY and CDR2 SMNVEV (reference sequence). CDR3 length: 13 amino acids. The CDR3 is CASSPEVNTEAFF. As DNA, the CDR3 is TGTGCCAGCAGTCCGGAAGTGAACACTGAAGCTTTCTTT.

The chain carries TRBV5-4 and TRBJ2-3, with 9 bases that match TRBD1. The ends lost 2 bases at V and 5 bases at J; junction bases unmatched: 12. This CDR3 region has 17 residues. Looked up from germline, CDR1 is SGHNT and CDR2 is YYREEE (reference sequence). The CDR3 loop reads CASSLSCWDRDRDTQYF. The CDR3 bases are TGTGCCAGCAGCTTATCGTGTTGGGACAGGGATAGAGATACGCAGTATTTT.

The genes are TRBV9 and TRBJ2-3, with D unresolved. The CDR3 is 12 amino acids. The germline V gene has CDR1 SGDLS and CDR2 YYNGEE. The germline V and J ends were trimmed by 4 bases and 5 bases, with 8 bases remaining between them. CDR3 DNA: TGTGCCAGCAGCTCGCTAGAAGATACGCAGTATTTT. It codes for CASSSLEDTQYF.

This clone has just one count. The genes are TRBV18 and TRBJ2-2; D gene uncertain. Germline-derived CDR1 and CDR2 are KGHSH and LQKENI. The germline V and J ends were trimmed by 0 bases and 0 bases, with 5 bases remaining between them. The CDR3 sequence is 15 residues long. CDR3 in DNA: TGTGCCAGCTCACCACCGAATACGAACACCGGGGAGCTGTTTTTT. This translates into CASSPPNTNTGELFF.

This clone was seen only once. This chain uses TRBV11-2 with TRBJ2-3, with 8 bases aligning to TRBD2. The germline V gene encodes CDR1 SGHAT and CDR2 FQNNGV. The CDR3 is 16 amino acids. V dropped 2 bases and J dropped 6; count of bases not matched to a gene: 10. The CDR3: CASSLWPSGPGDTQYF. The DNA of the CDR3 is TGTGCCAGCAGCTTATGGCCTAGCGGGCCTGGGGATACGCAGTATTTT.

V gene TRBV2 combines with J gene TRBJ2-7, with D perhaps TRBD1 (5 bases). The CDR3 spans 12 residues. From germline, CDR1 is SNHLY and CDR2 FYNNEI. The V end lost 6 bases, the J end lost 2 bases, and 8 bases lay between the germline ends. This CDR3 reads CASRGAAYEQYF. DNA for the CDR3: TGTGCCAGCAGAGGGGCGGCCTACGAGCAGTACTTC. The full variable domain, with the rest looked up from reference TRBV2 and TRBJ2-7, is EPEVTQTPSHQVTQMGQEVILRCVPISNHLYFYWYRQILGQKVEFLVSFYNNEISEKSEIFDDQFSVERPDGSNFTLKIRSTKLEDSAMYFCASRGAAYEQYFGPGTRLTVT.

This chain joins TRBV4-2 and TRBJ2-2, with D possibly TRBD1 on 6 matching bases. Trimming cost V 0 bases and J 5 bases, with 19 bases left between them. The CDR3 consists of 18 residues. Germline V gene data show CDR1 as LGHNA and CDR2 as YNFKEQ. CDR3 loop: CASSQETYGGWPTGELFF. The CDR3 DNA sequence: TGTGCCAGCAGCCAAGAAACATATGGGGGCTGGCCTACCGGGGAGCTGTTTTTT.

This chain connects TRBV19 to TRBJ2-7; D is ambiguous. The CDR3 covers 11 residues. The germline gives CDR1 LNHDA, CDR2 SQIVND (reference sequence). Trimming removed 3 bases from V and 2 bases from J, with 2 bases in between. DNA of the CDR3: TGTGCCAGTAGTATCACCTACGAGCAGTACTTC. This sequence encodes CASSITYEQYF.

This clone was detected once. V gene TRBV7-2 combines with J gene TRBJ2-3; D not resolved. Germline CDR1 is SGHTA and CDR2 is FQGNSA. The CDR3 contains 16 residues. V shed 1 base and J shed 5 bases, with 16 bases lying between them. CDR3 bases: TGTGCCAGCAGCTTAGGGGCCCTTGTATGGGAAGATACGCAGTATTTT. Translated, it gives CASSLGALVWEDTQYF.

This clone has just a few counts. The rearrangement links TRBV5-6 to TRBJ2-7; D is uncertain. CDR3 length: 12 amino acids. Germline V gene lookup returns CDR1 SGHDT and CDR2 YYEEEE. Trimming took 0 bases from V and 2 from J, leaving 3 bases between them. The chain's CDR3 is CASSLGAYEQYF. For the CDR3, the DNA is TGTGCCAGCAGCTTGGGGGCCTACGAGCAGTACTTC.

This chain links TRBV7-9 with TRBJ2-7; 12 bases match TRBD2. This CDR3 is 17 amino acids long. CDR1 SEHNR and CDR2 FQNEAQ come from the germline V gene (reference sequence). With 3 bases clipped from V and 7 bases from J, the junction kept 13 bases outside the gene matches. For the CDR3, the DNA is TGTGCCAGCAGCTTCCCTGCTAGCGGGGGGGATCCTAGAGAGCAGTACTTC. It translates to CASSFPASGGDPREQYF. The full variable domain, in which reference TRBV7-9 and TRBJ2-7 provide the parts outside the CDR3, is DTGVSQNPRHKITKRGQNVTFRCDPISEHNRLYWYRQTLGQGPEFLTYFQNEAQLEKSRLLSDRFSAERPKGSFSTLEIQRTEQGDSAMYLCASSFPASGGDPREQYFGPGTRLTVT.

The chain recombines TRBV7-9 with TRBJ1-1; 10 bases align to TRBD1. There are 13 residues in the CDR3. The germline V gene has CDR1 SEHNR and CDR2 FQNEAQ (reference sequence). V lost 11 bases to trimming and J lost 1 base; unmatched junction nucleotides: 4. This CDR3 reads CAVRQGANTEAFF. The CDR3 coding sequence is TGTGCCGTTAGACAGGGGGCGAACACTGAAGCTTTCTTT.

V is TRBV6-6 and J is TRBJ1-5, with a possible D match to TRBD1 (5 bases). Between the trimmed V and J ends, which lost 6 bases and 0 bases, there was a span of 12 bases. Germline-derived CDR1 and CDR2 are MNHNY and SVGAGI (reference sequence). The CDR3 runs to 15 residues. This CDR3 reads CASSGQIHSNQPQHF. The CDR3 DNA reads TGTGCCAGCAGCGGACAAATCCATAGCAATCAGCCCCAGCATTTT.

The CDR3 DNA reads TGTGCCAGCAGCCCGGAGGCTAGCGGGGGGGCCGGGGAGCTGTTTTTT. Translating gives CASSPEASGGAGELFF. The V and J genes are TRBV4-2 and TRBJ2-2; 12 bases agree with TRBD2. The length of the CDR3 is 16 residues. The J segment lost 6 bases and the V segment lost 4 bases, leaving 6 bases of the junction unmatched. CDR1 is LGHNA, CDR2 YNFKEQ, per germline.

The rearrangement links TRBV6-1 to TRBJ1-2, with 7 bases that match TRBD1. From germline, CDR1 is MNHNS and CDR2 SASEGT. CDR3 length equals 15 residues. V lost 2 bases, J lost 4 bases, and 7 bases stayed unmatched. In nucleotides, the CDR3 is TGTGCCAGCAGTGAACTGGGGACAGCCCCCTATGGCTACACCTTC. This encodes CASSELGTAPYGYTF.

This clone has only a few counts. V is TRBV30 and J is TRBJ1-2; 8 nucleotides agree with TRBD1. The germline gives CDR1 GTSNPN, CDR2 SVGIG (reference sequence). Unmatched junction bases numbered 9, after V lost 8 bases and J lost 7 bases. The CDR3 is 12 residues long. The CDR3 coding sequence is TGTGCCAGACAGGACAGGGCGGGTGGCTACACCTTC. Translation: CARQDRAGGYTF.

This clone was detected once. CDR3 bases: TGTGCCAGCAGTGAAAGCGGGGGCCCCCCCTTAAGCACAGATACGCAGTATTTT. Protein product: CASSESGGPPLSTDTQYF. V and J are TRBV6-4 and TRBJ2-3, with 8 bases lining up with TRBD2. In germline, CDR1 is MRHNA, CDR2 SNTAGT. The V and J ends lost 3 bases and 0 bases, in that order; junction bases with no gene match: 11. This CDR3 is built from 18 residues.

The J gene is TRBJ2-3, the V gene TRBV7-3; the D gene is possibly TRBD2 (6 bases). Germline loops: CDR1 SGHTA, CDR2 FQGTGA. This CDR3 comprises 14 residues. V lost 4 bases, J lost 4 bases, and 12 bases lay in between. The CDR3 is CASSSGGVADTQYF. The CDR3 DNA follows: TGTGCCAGCAGCTCTGGAGGGGTCGCAGATACGCAGTATTTT.

This chain connects TRBV6-6 to TRBJ2-5, with a tentative D call TRBD1 (5 bases). Trimming stripped 2 bases from V and 2 bases from J, with 15 bases between. The V gene's germline CDR1 is MNHNY and CDR2 SVGAGI (reference sequence). The CDR3 has 16 amino acids. CDR3 loop: CASSYDWGRLQETQYF. The CDR3 nucleotides are TGTGCCAGCAGTTACGATTGGGGCAGGTTACAAGAGACCCAGTACTTC.

This clone appeared a single time. V usage is TRBV2 and J usage is TRBJ1-6; D might be TRBD1 (5 bases). Trimming left V 6 bases short and J 9 bases short, with 21 bases between. CDR1 and CDR2 from the germline V gene are SNHLY and FYNNEI. The CDR3 extends over 16 amino acids. Written as DNA, the CDR3 is TGTGCCAGCAGCGTACGCGGGGGGGAAGTCTTTTCACCCCTCCACTTT. This codes for CASSVRGGEVFSPLHF.

The chain links TRBV7-9 to TRBJ1-1, with TRBD1 matching 8 bases. Germline trimming cut 5 bases from V and 4 bases from J; bases unmatched to any gene: 6. CDR3 length equals 14 residues. From germline, CDR1 is SEHNR and CDR2 FQNEAQ (reference sequence). The CDR3 reads CASSPRTGGTEAFF. Written as DNA, the CDR3 is TGTGCCAGCAGCCCCCGTACAGGGGGCACTGAAGCTTTCTTT.

A remark on this clone: Different DNA sequences within this sample yield the same CDR3. The CDR3 nucleotides are TGTGCCAGCGGCCCGAACAGGGGCCACGAGCAGTACTTC. This codes for CASGPNRGHEQYF. V gene TRBV9 combines with J gene TRBJ2-7; 7 bases align to TRBD1. The J segment lost 5 bases and the V segment lost 7 bases, leaving 9 bases of the junction unmatched. The CDR3 is made up of 13 amino acids. The germline V gene encodes CDR1 SGDLS and CDR2 YYNGEE.

This sequence joins TRBV7-9 and TRBJ1-2; D not certain. The CDR3 is 14 residues long. Germline V gene lookup returns CDR1 SEHNR and CDR2 FQNEAQ (reference sequence). V was clipped by 5 bases and J by 4 bases, with 14 bases between them. CDR3 nucleotide sequence: TGTGCCAGCAGCGGACGGACTTACGGCTATGGCTACACCTTC. This codes for CASSGRTYGYGYTF.

J is TRBJ2-7 and V is TRBV6-5, with D unresolved. Looked up from germline, CDR1 is MNHEY and CDR2 is SVGAGI. The CDR3 length is 14 residues. Trimming shortened V by 0 bases and J by 4 bases, and 10 bases separated the two germline ends. DNA of the CDR3: TGTGCCAGCAGTTACTCAGCCACGGGTTACGAGCAGTACTTC. Its translation: CASSYSATGYEQYF.

The CDR3 loop is CSARGRELFF. For the CDR3, the DNA is TGCAGTGCTAGAGGGCGGGAACTGTTTTTT. The chain links TRBV20-1 to TRBJ1-4; D unclear. Per the germline V gene, CDR1 is DFQATT and CDR2 is SNEGSKA (reference sequence). Trimming removed 1 base at V and 12 bases at J, with 6 bases between. The length of the CDR3 is 10 residues.

The J gene is TRBJ2-7, the V gene TRBV6-5, with 8 bases lining up with TRBD1. The CDR3 runs 15 residues. Germline lookup yields CDR1 MNHEY and CDR2 SVGAGI. Trimming removed 2 bases from V and 1 base from J; junction bases left unmatched: 4. DNA of the CDR3: TGTGCCAGCAGTTACGGGGACAGGAGTTCCTACGAGCAGTACTTC. Its translation is CASSYGDRSSYEQYF.

J is TRBJ2-2 and V is TRBV4-2, with TRBD1 matching over 9 bases. V shed 2 bases and J 6 bases; nucleotides not matched to a gene: 4. CDR3 length equals 15 residues. CDR1 is LGHNA, CDR2 YNFKEQ, per germline. CDR3 DNA: TGTGCCAGCAGCCAACCCCGGACAGGGGCCGGGGAGCTGTTTTTT. Encoded protein: CASSQPRTGAGELFF.

This clone came up once. This chain connects TRBV4-3 to TRBJ2-2, with D possibly matching TRBD1 (5 bases). With 0 bases removed from V and 6 bases from J, the gap between germline ends came to 17 bases. There are 17 residues in the CDR3. Germline V gene sequence: CDR1 LGHNA, CDR2 YSLEER. The CDR3 sequence: CASSQDPRVIGPGELFF. In DNA form, the CDR3 reads TGCGCCAGCAGCCAAGATCCCAGGGTTATTGGTCCCGGGGAGCTGTTTTTT.